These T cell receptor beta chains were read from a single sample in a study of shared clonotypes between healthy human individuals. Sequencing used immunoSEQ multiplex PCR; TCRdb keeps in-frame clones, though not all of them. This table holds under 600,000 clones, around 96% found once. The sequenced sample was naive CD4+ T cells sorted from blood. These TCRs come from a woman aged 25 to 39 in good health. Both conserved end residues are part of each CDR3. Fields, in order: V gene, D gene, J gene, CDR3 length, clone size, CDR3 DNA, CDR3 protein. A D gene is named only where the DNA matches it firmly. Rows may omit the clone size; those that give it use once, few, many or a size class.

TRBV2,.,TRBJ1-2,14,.,TGTGCCAGCAGTGAACTCCGGCCCGCAGATGGCTACACCTTC,CASSELRPADGYTF
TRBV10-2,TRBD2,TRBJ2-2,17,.,TGCGCCAGCAGTGAGTCGATACTAGCGGGAGCCACCGGGGAGCTGTTTTTT,CASSESILAGATGELFF
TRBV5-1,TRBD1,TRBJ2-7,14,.,TGCGCCAGCAGCTTAAGGGGGCCCCCCTACGAGCAGTACTTC,CASSLRGPPYEQYF
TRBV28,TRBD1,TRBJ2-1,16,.,TGTGCCAGCAGGGCTTCCGGGACAGGTCTTCGGGGGCGGCAGTTCTTC,CASRASGTGLRGRQFF
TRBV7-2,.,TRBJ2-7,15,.,TGTGCCAGCAGAAATGGGGGGGCCAACTCCTACGAGCAGTACTTC,CASRNGGANSYEQYF
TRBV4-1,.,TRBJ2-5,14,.,TGCGCCAGCAGCCTACCCGGAAGGGAGCAGACCCAGTACTTC,CASSLPGREQTQYF
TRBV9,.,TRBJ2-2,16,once,TGTGCCAGCAGCGTAGAGGGAGTGTGGGGCCCCGGGGAGCTGTTTTTT,CASSVEGVWGPGELFF
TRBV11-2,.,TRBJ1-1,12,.,TGTGCCAGCAGCCTCCGAACCACTGAAGCTTTCTTT,CASSLRTTEAFF
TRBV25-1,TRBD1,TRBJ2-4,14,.,TGTGCCAGCAGTGAACGGGACAGCAAAAACATTCAGTACTTC,CASSERDSKNIQYF
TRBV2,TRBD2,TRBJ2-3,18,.,TGTGCCAGCAGGGGGGGAGGCGTAGCGGGACTCCTGGGTGATACGCAGTATTTT,CASRGGGVAGLLGDTQYF
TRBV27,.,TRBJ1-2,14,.,TGTGCCAGCAGAAATCAGCGGCAGGGCTATGGCTACACCTTC,CASRNQRQGYGYTF
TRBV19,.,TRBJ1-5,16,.,TGTGCCAGTAGTGAAGGGCAGGCTTATAGCAATCAGCCCCAGCATTTT,CASSEGQAYSNQPQHF
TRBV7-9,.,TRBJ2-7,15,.,TGTGCCAGCAGCTTAGGCGGGGACCGGTCGTCGGTGCAGTACTTC,CASSLGGDRSSVQYF
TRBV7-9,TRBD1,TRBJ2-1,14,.,TGTGCCAGCAGCTTAGACTTGACAGGGAATGAGCAGTTCTTC,CASSLDLTGNEQFF
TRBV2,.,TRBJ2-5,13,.,TGTGCCATCCGACGGGGGGCTCGAGAGACCCAGTACTTC,CAIRRGARETQYF
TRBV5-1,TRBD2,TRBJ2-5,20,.,TGCGCCAGCAGCTTGGGACTTACTAGCGGGACTTCTAAGTACCAAGAGACCCAGTACTTC,CASSLGLTSGTSKYQETQYF
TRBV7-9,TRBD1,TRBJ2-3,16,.,TGTGCCAGCAGCAATCTTCCGGGACAGGGGATAGATACGCAGTATTTT,CASSNLPGQGIDTQYF
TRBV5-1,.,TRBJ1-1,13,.,TGCGCCAGCAGGGAGGGGGTGAACACTGAAGCTTTCTTT,CASREGVNTEAFF
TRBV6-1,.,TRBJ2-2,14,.,TGTGCCAGCAGAATCAGGGGTCAGTCCGGGGAGCTGTTTTTT,CASRIRGQSGELFF
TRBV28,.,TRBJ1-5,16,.,TGTGCCAGCAGTGAACCTTCAGGGCCCCGGGGTCAGCCCCAGCATTTT,CASSEPSGPRGQPQHF
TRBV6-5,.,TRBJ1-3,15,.,TGTGCCAGCAGACCCGGACAATTCTCTGGAAACACCATATATTTT,CASRPGQFSGNTIYF
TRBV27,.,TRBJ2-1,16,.,TGTGCCAGCAGTTTATTGTGGCGGGGAACCTACAATGAGCAGTTCTTC,CASSLLWRGTYNEQFF
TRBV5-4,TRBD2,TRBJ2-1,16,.,TGTGCCAGCAGCTCGGGAGGGGAAAGCTCCTACAATGAGCAGTTCTTC,CASSSGGESSYNEQFF
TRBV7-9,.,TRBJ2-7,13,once,TGTGCCAGCAGCTTATATCAGTCCTACGAGCAGTACTTC,CASSLYQSYEQYF
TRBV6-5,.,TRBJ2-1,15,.,TGTGCCAGCAGTTCCCTCATTCTCTCGCACAATGAGCAGTTCTTC,CASSSLILSHNEQFF
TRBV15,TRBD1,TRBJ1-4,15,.,TGTGCCACCAGCTCTCAGACAGGGGCCCTGGGAGAACTGTTTTTT,CATSSQTGALGELFF
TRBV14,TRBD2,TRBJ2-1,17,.,TGTGCCAGCAGCCAGCTTCCGGGACTAGCGGAATACAATGAGCAGTTCTTC,CASSQLPGLAEYNEQFF
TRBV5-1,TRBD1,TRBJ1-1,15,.,TGCGCCAGCAGCTTGGTAGGGACAGTTAACACTGAAGCTTTCTTT,CASSLVGTVNTEAFF
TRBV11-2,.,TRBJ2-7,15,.,TGTGCCAGCAGCTTAGCCCGACAGCCCGCCTACGAGCAGTACTTC,CASSLARQPAYEQYF